A single sample gave rise to the 9 T cell receptor beta chains below, sequenced in a study of cytomegalovirus exposure and HLA in healthy donors. The PCR employed 60 Vbeta primers together with 13 Jbeta primers. Only in-frame clones appear in the TCRdb table, and some are missing; sequencing was by immunoSEQ multiplex PCR. The listing contains roughly 120,000 clones. What was sequenced was PBMCs. Receptor source: a man aged 35-49 years in good health and CMV-seropositive.

The J gene is TRBJ2-1, the V gene TRBV5-1, with D perhaps TRBD1 (6 bases). The CDR3 contains 14 residues. Trimming shortened V by 0 bases and J by 3 bases, and 7 bases separated the two germline ends. Germline CDR1 reads SGHRS; CDR2 reads YFSETQ. The CDR3 region is CASSLEQGYNEQFF. The DNA of the CDR3 is TGCGCCAGCAGCTTGGAACAGGGCTACAATGAGCAGTTCTTC.

The chain has TRBV5-1 and TRBJ1-1, with 8 bases matching TRBD1. With 0 bases clipped from V and 4 bases from J, the junction kept 5 bases outside the gene matches. This CDR3 contains 15 residues. The germline CDR1 and CDR2 sequences are SGHRS and YFSETQ. DNA of the CDR3: TGCGCCAGCAGCTTGGCGACTACAGGGGGCACTGAAGCTTTCTTT. It encodes CASSLATTGGTEAFF.

This chain joins TRBV29-1 and TRBJ2-7, with a possible D match to TRBD1 (6 bases). The CDR3 contains 12 residues. Germline loops: CDR1 SQVTM, CDR2 ANQGSEA. V lost 7 bases to trimming and J lost 2 bases, with 12 bases between them. The DNA for the CDR3 is TGCAGCGCAACGGACAGTCCCTACGAGCAGTACTTC. Its translation is CSATDSPYEQYF.

The chain is built from TRBV19 and TRBJ2-2; 10 bases align to TRBD1. Unmatched junction bases numbered 6, after V lost 6 bases and J lost 5 bases. Germline CDR1 reads LNHDA; CDR2 reads SQIVND (reference sequence). The CDR3 totals 15 residues. The CDR3 nucleotides read TGTGCCAGTAGCAGACAGGGGGCGTGGACCGGGGAGCTGTTTTTT. This translates into CASSRQGAWTGELFF.

The V and J genes are TRBV5-1 and TRBJ2-4, with 8 positions matching TRBD1. CDR1 SGHRS and CDR2 YFSETQ come from the germline V gene. This CDR3 contains 15 residues. V was pared by 5 bases and J by 3 bases, with 7 bases of the junction left unmatched. CDR3 sequence: CASSGGGQGKNIQYF. The CDR3 nucleotides read TGCGCCAGCAGTGGGGGTGGACAGGGCAAAAACATTCAGTACTTC.

The chain uses TRBV28 and TRBJ1-5; TRBD1 agrees at 7 bases. The CDR3 has 15 amino acids. Germline CDR1 reads MDHEN; CDR2 reads SYDVKM. Losses at the gene ends were 7 bases for V and 6 bases for J; bases not matched to a gene: 12. The CDR3 bases are TGTGCCAGCATTCCACTCGGACAGGCCGGTCAGCCCCAGCATTTT. This encodes CASIPLGQAGQPQHF.

This sequence joins TRBV5-4 and TRBJ2-6; D perhaps matches TRBD1 (5 bases). CDR1 and CDR2 from the germline V gene are SGHNT and YYREEE (reference sequence). The CDR3 has 15 residues. The V gene lost 1 base and the J gene lost 4 bases, with 9 bases spanning the gap. The CDR3 DNA reads as TGTGCCAGCAGCTTGCCTGGGGCCGGGGCCAACGTCCTGACTTTC. It encodes CASSLPGAGANVLTF. Full variable domain (missing parts from reference TRBV5-4 and TRBJ2-6): ETGVTQSPTHLIKTRGQQVTLRCSSQSGHNTVSWYQQALGQGPQFIFQYYREEENGRGNFPPRFSGLQFPNYSSELNVNALELDDSALYLCASSLPGAGANVLTFGAGSRLTVL.

This chain connects TRBV5-6 to TRBJ2-6; D might be TRBD2 (6 bases). Germline CDR1 SGHDT, CDR2 YYEEEE. The V and J ends lost 2 bases and 0 bases respectively, with 12 bases between them. The CDR3 runs to 17 residues. In DNA, the CDR3 is TGTGCCAGCAGCTTATCCTGGGAGGTCTCTGGGGCCAACGTCCTGACTTTC. Amino acid sequence: CASSLSWEVSGANVLTF. Looking up the rest from reference TRBV5-6 and TRBJ2-6 gives the full variable domain: DAGVTQSPTHLIKTRGQQVTLRCSPKSGHDTVSWYQQALGQGPQFIFQYYEEEERQRGNFPDRFSGHQFPNYSSELNVNALLLGDSALYLCASSLSWEVSGANVLTFGAGSRLTVL.

The chain employs TRBV28 and TRBJ2-2; 9 nucleotides agree with TRBD2. This CDR3 spans 13 amino acids. Germline assignment: CDR1 MDHEN and CDR2 SYDVKM. V lost 11 bases to trimming and J lost 6 bases; unmatched junction nucleotides: 7. CDR3 bases: TGTGCCGGACTAGCGCCGGGGTCCGGGGAGCTGTTTTTT. This gives the protein CAGLAPGSGELFF. The variable domain in full, with the rest retrieved from reference TRBV28 and TRBJ2-2, is DVKVTQSSRYLVKRTGEKVFLECVQDMDHENMFWYRQDPGLGLRLIYFSYDVKMKEKGDIPEGYSVSREKKERFSLILESASTNQTSMYLCAGLAPGSGELFFGEGSRLTVL.